This T cell receptor (beta chain) was sequenced in a study of cytomegalovirus exposure and HLA in healthy donors. As to this clone: Its specificity is not known.

Germline values: CDR1 KGHSH, CDR2 LQKENI. V lost 2 bases and J 3 bases, leaving 14 bases between the germline ends. This CDR3 region has 15 residues. Study-wide results and caveats: The classifier reportedly diagnosed cytomegalovirus status with high specificity and sensitivity.

PCR employed 60 Vbeta and 13 Jbeta primers. Here immunoSEQ multiplex PCR was the method, and the copy in TCRdb shows in-frame clones only, minus some. The sample has 240,000 or so clones, approximately 82% seen once. The sample was PBMCs. The receptor's source is a woman aged 60 to 75 in good health and CMV-seropositive. The V call is TRBV18, the J call TRBJ2-7; no firm D call. The CDR3, as DNA: TGTGCCAGCTCACCATCGTCATCAACCGGCTACGAGCAGTACTTC. The encoded protein is CASSPSSSTGYEQYF.